The present T cell receptor (beta chain) was sequenced within a study of CD8 T cells in Susac syndrome. The RNA input was 0.5 to 1 ug, and it was reverse transcribed with random hexamers. Amplification of TCR beta CDR3 by immunoSEQ multiplex PCR spanned 54 Vbeta and 13 Jbeta. One entry per CDR3 protein results from TCRdb running MiXCR on the immunoSEQ multiplex PCR reads. This sample carries roughly 140,000 distinct CDR3 sequences, around 96% of them seen once, and the ten largest clones take around 0.21%. Blood CD8+ and CD4+ T cells underwent high-throughput TCR beta sequencing. Included as multiple sclerosis controls were treatment-naive patients who had stable or active relapsing-remitting disease. Negative isolation yielded the CD8+ and CD4+ T cells, while FACS enriched the TEMRA cells. This clonotype showed up just a few times. The origin of this receptor is a human donor with multiple sclerosis. The sample was CD8+ T cells from PBMCs.

This chain's CDR3 is CASSLGGRHNEQFF. CDR3 sequence (DNA): TGTGCCAGCAGCTTGGGGGGTCGGCACAATGAGCAGTTCTTC. The rearrangement links TRBV7-8 to TRBJ2-1; tentative D call: TRBD2 (6 bases). V dropped 3 bases and J dropped 5 bases, with 11 bases sitting between them. Per the germline V gene, CDR1 is SGHVS and CDR2 is FQNEAQ. The CDR3 is 14 amino acids.